This TCR beta chain emerged from a study of T cell responses to AZD1222 COVID-19 vaccine (dated by TCRdb to the early 2020s). General notes on the study: TCR sequencing was performed for 230 to 250 trial participants, of whom approximately 200 were given two doses of AZD1222 and roughly 25 were given two doses of MenACWY control vaccine. Trial participants were enrolled into age subgroups of 18-55, 56-69 and 70-plus years, which contained about 150, 27 and 61 TCR-sequenced participants, respectively.

Turning to this clone: The target of this receptor is not known. No much larger clonotype is one base removed from it; base qualities were not supplied.

Interpreted using the paper, the time point label stands for: about 28 days (+/-7) after the second vaccine dose. AZD1222 recipients given second doses at about 4 weeks or at about 12 weeks were pooled, since spike-specific TCR depth and breadth were not found to differ between the two schedules. Samples from vaccinated people were obtained from the UK trials COV001 and COV002, which included a single-blind randomized controlled phase 2/3 trial of AZD1222 (ChAdOx1 nCoV-19) in healthy adults. Trial participant PBMC samples were collected at day 0 and day 28 after the second dose for TCRbeta chain sequencing. The CDR3 regions of human TCRbeta chains were analyzed by immunosequencing. The published analysis was carried out like this. TCRs in the repertoires were matched against a reference library of SARS-CoV-2-specific TCRs that had been generated with the MIRA antigen-specificity platform. Breadth meant the fraction of unique TCRs that were SARS-CoV-2-associated, whereas depth meant the fraction of total T cells that were SARS-CoV-2-associated. Using the MIRA data, each spike-specific TCR was assigned both to the spike region to which the TCR was reactive and to a CD4 or CD8 class. Log10-transformed breadth and depth values were compared by one-way ANOVA with Sidak's multiple comparisons tests. TCRdb stores this immuneACCESS table with in-frame sequences only. Part of the clones is absent; in the studies checked, under half of the shortfall reflects unresolved V genes, and no reason is known for the rest. Clone size and V and J calls were adopted from that table, with D and trimming inferred from the DNA. This sample gives 120,000 or so clones in total; around 80% of them show up just once. The ten most abundant clones make up over 25% of the sample.

Beyond this particular receptor, the publication reports: After two AZD1222 doses, spike-specific TCR breadth and depth were significantly higher than at day 0 and than in MenACWY recipients. Nearly half of unique spike-specific TCRs reportedly recognized epitopes outside regions mutated in the B.1.351 and B.1.1.7 variants. In the small 56-69-year group, the increase in depth fell short of significance, most likely because of low power. Most participants were white British and females outnumbered males, and the authors suggested that clonal diversity may have been underestimated. Conclusions about previously exposed vaccinees are limited because only five or six AZD1222 recipients were SARS-CoV-2 seropositive at baseline. The vaccine-associated CD4 TCRs covered the entire spike protein, and the dominant responses fell in regions 160-218 and 743-854. Because no day 14 peak-response samples were available, repertoires were characterized only after the peak T cell response.

The TCR sequence derives from an adult who received the AZD1222 COVID-19 vaccine. Sample: peripheral blood, taken 28 days after the second AZD1222 dose.

DNA sequence: TGTGCCAGCAGCTTATTGGGTTTTGAGGGGTCCTACGAGCAGTACTTC. Translated, this gives CASSLLGFEGSYEQYF. In this chain, TRBV13 is recombined with TRBJ2-7; the D gene assignment is perhaps TRBD1 or TRBD2, with each matching 5 bases. CDR1 and CDR2, per the germline V gene (reference sequence), are PRHDT and FYEKMQ. Measured from the cysteine to the phenylalanine, the CDR3 is 16 residues long. Only the CDR3 DNA stays, 48 bases, in frame from base 1. The germline ends are 15 bases apart after V is trimmed by 2 bases and J by 1 base.